These 3 T cell receptor beta chains were sequenced from one sample in a study of blood T cell repertoires in COVID-19. The data were produced by immunoSEQ multiplex PCR, yet TCRdb's version contains in-frame clones alone and is incomplete. The sample holds about 140,000 clones, over 80% seen once. What was sequenced was peripheral blood. These receptor sequences come from a woman of 80 years or more with acute or convalescent COVID-19.

V gene TRBV2 combines with J gene TRBJ2-2; tentative D call: TRBD2 (5 bases). This CDR3 is 14 amino acids long. Germline values: CDR1 SNHLY, CDR2 FYNNEI. V lost 0 bases to trimming and J lost 10 bases, with 12 bases between them. The CDR3 coding sequence is TGTGCCAGCAGTGAAGCGCGCGGACTCGCGGAGCTGTTTTTT. It codes for CASSEARGLAELFF.

The chain links TRBV7-9 to TRBJ1-5, with 8 bases lining up with TRBD1. The germline V gene encodes CDR1 SEHNR and CDR2 FQNEAQ (reference sequence). Losses at the gene ends were 5 bases for V and 4 bases for J; bases not matched to a gene: 7. The CDR3 is 15 amino acids. The CDR3 region is CASSPTGGSNQPQHF. Here the CDR3 DNA reads TGTGCCAGCAGCCCCACAGGGGGTTCAAATCAGCCCCAGCATTTT.

V gene TRBV9 combines with J gene TRBJ2-3; 8 bases align to TRBD1. V gave up 4 bases and J gave up 4 bases; unmatched junction bases: 5. This CDR3 spans 14 amino acids. The V gene's germline CDR1 is SGDLS and CDR2 YYNGEE. DNA for the CDR3: TGTGCCAGCAGCCCGGGACAGGCTTCAGATACGCAGTATTTT. Translated: CASSPGQASDTQYF.